Below are 9 T cell receptor beta chains sequenced from a single sample in a study of T cells in Graves' hyperthyroidism and ophthalmopathy. Amplification yielded TCR beta CDR3 regions, with RNA transcripts as the source. The HTBI primer set drove a first-round RT-PCR of the TCR CDR3. TCRdb reprocessed the multiplex PCR reads via MiXCR and lists one record per CDR3 protein. The data show under 350,000 distinct CDR3 sequences, over 20% seen once. The sequencing input was blood. The receptors here all came from a woman in her fifties or sixties with Graves' hyperthyroidism.

This clonotype was counted ten times or more. The CDR3 DNA reads TGTGCCAGCAGACCAAGGGGGCAGCTGAATTCACCCCTCCACTTT. Amino acids: CASRPRGQLNSPLHF. The chain joins TRBV4-2 to TRBJ1-6; TRBD1 matches 7 bases. The CDR3 sequence is 15 residues long. J was trimmed by 7 bases and V by 6 bases; bases with no gene match: 9. Germline loops: CDR1 LGHNA, CDR2 YNFKEQ.

The chain has TRBV5-1 and TRBJ2-2; D unclear. This CDR3 contains 15 residues. Germline V gives CDR1 SGHRS, CDR2 YFSETQ. The ends were cut back, 0 bases at V and 4 bases at J, with 10 bases in the middle. The DNA of the CDR3 is TGCGCCAGCAGCTTGGTCCTGGGGATCACCGGGGAGCTGTTTTTT. Translated: CASSLVLGITGELFF.

Details on this clonotype: Its ends do not fully match the called genes, so a read error is possible. This chain links TRBV2 with TRBJ2-1; perhaps TRBD2 as D (6 bases). The CDR3 consists of 16 residues. Germline V lookup: CDR1 SNHLY, CDR2 FYNNEI. The CDR3 loop is CASSEAAAGFYNEQLF. CDR3 nucleotides: TGTGCCAGCAGTGAAGCGGCAGCGGGCTTCTACAATGAGCAGCTCTTC.

J is TRBJ1-6 and V is TRBV2; a weak D match, TRBD1 (5 bases). CDR3 length equals 14 residues. Germline CDR1 reads SNHLY; CDR2 reads FYNNEI. Trimming took off 4 bases at V and 9 bases at J, with 13 bases between the two ends. The CDR3 loop is CASSGFTGGSPLHF. As DNA, the CDR3 is TGTGCCAGCAGTGGGTTCACAGGCGGTTCACCCCTCCACTTT.

The rearrangement uses TRBV30 and TRBJ1-3; D uncertain. Germline V CDR1 and CDR2: GTSNPN, SVGIG (reference sequence). With 2 bases removed from V and 0 bases from J, the gap between germline ends came to 11 bases. This CDR3 is built from 15 residues. The CDR3 nucleotides are TGTGCCTGGAGTAGAATGGGGTTCTCTGGAAACACCATATATTTT. This codes for CAWSRMGFSGNTIYF.

This chain uses TRBV28 with TRBJ1-4; D is unresolved. V gave up 3 bases and J gave up 4 bases, with 6 bases separating them. This CDR3 has 13 residues. Germline V lookup: CDR1 MDHEN, CDR2 SYDVKM. Here the CDR3 reads CASSFVSNEKLFF. The DNA of the CDR3 is TGTGCCAGCAGTTTTGTTAGTAATGAAAAACTGTTTTTT.

This clonotype was recorded a few times. CDR3: CASSLVGFAGGYTF. The CDR3 DNA reads TGTGCCAGCAGCTTGGTGGGGTTTGCCGGTGGCTACACCTTC. The rearrangement joins TRBV5-8 to TRBJ1-2; unclear D gene. Trimming took off 0 bases at V and 7 bases at J, with 13 bases between the two ends. Germline V gene data show CDR1 as SGHTS and CDR2 as YDEGEE. The CDR3 extends over 14 amino acids.

This chain connects TRBV27 to TRBJ1-1, with 8 positions matching TRBD1. CDR3 length equals 14 residues. Germline V CDR1 and CDR2: MNHEY, SMNVEV (reference sequence). J was trimmed by 7 bases and V by 5 bases; bases with no gene match: 9. In DNA form, the CDR3 reads TGTGCCAGCAGTCCACAGGGGGGAGAAGTTGAAGCTTTCTTT. Translating gives CASSPQGGEVEAFF.

This clonotype was observed at least ten times. The CDR3 loop reads CASSRGSGKTEAFF. The DNA for the CDR3 is TGTGCCAGCAGCCGAGGGAGTGGGAAAACTGAAGCTTTCTTT. V gene TRBV16 combines with J gene TRBJ1-1, with D hard to call. This CDR3 is 14 amino acids long. Germline CDR1 KGHSY, CDR2 FQNENV. V was cut by 4 bases and J by 5 bases, with 14 bases left in between.